What follows are 27 T cell receptor beta chains derived from one specimen sequenced in a study of T cell responses to AZD1222 COVID-19 vaccine. The assay was immunoSEQ multiplex PCR, and TCRdb's table has in-frame clones only and misses some. This table has approximately 110,000 clones, roughly 90% appearing once. Sequenced here: peripheral blood, sampled on day 0 of AZD1222 vaccination. These receptors were obtained from an adult in good health.

This clone occurred a few times. The chain links TRBV5-1 to TRBJ1-3; 7 nucleotides align to TRBD1. Losses at the gene ends were 3 bases for V and 4 bases for J; bases not matched to a gene: 4. Germline loops: CDR1 SGHRS, CDR2 YFSETQ. The CDR3 is 14 amino acids. In DNA, the CDR3 is TGCGCCAGCAGCTCTACAGGGGTCGGAAACACCATATATTTT. Translated: CASSSTGVGNTIYF. Filled out from reference TRBV5-1 and TRBJ1-3, the complete variable domain reads KAGVTQTPRYLIKTRGQQVTLSCSPISGHRSVSWYQQTPGQGLQFLFEYFSETQRNKGNFPGRFSGRQFSNSRSEMNVSTLELGDSALYLCASSSTGVGNTIYFGEGSWLTVV.

Turning to this clone: Other DNA sequences within the sample encode an identical CDR3. This chain joins TRBV10-1 and TRBJ1-1; D is unresolved. Deletions cut 6 bases from V and 2 bases from J, with 10 bases between. The length of the CDR3 is 13 residues. From germline, CDR1 is WNHNN and CDR2 SYGVQD (reference sequence). CDR3 in amino acids: CASSADGNTEAFF. CDR3 in DNA: TGCGCCAGCAGCGCTGACGGAAACACTGAAGCTTTCTTT.

The V call is TRBV11-2, the J call TRBJ2-2, with TRBD2 as a possible D gene (6 bases). Germline lookup yields CDR1 SGHAT and CDR2 FQNNGV. The CDR3 extends over 15 amino acids. Trimming removed 5 bases at V and 5 bases at J, with 15 bases between. CDR3 sequence: CASSPGTLTTGELFF. The CDR3 DNA reads TGTGCCAGCAGCCCGGGGACTCTTACTACCGGGGAGCTGTTTTTT. Variable domain in full (rest from reference TRBV11-2 and TRBJ2-2): EAGVAQSPRYKIIEKRQSVAFWCNPISGHATLYWYQQILGQGPKLLIQFQNNGVVDDSQLPKDRFSAERLKGVDSTLKIQPAKLEDSAVYLCASSPGTLTTGELFFGEGSRLTVL.

This rearrangement joins TRBV7-8 to TRBJ1-1, with D possibly TRBD1 on 5 matching bases. Per germline, CDR1 SGHVS and CDR2 FQNEAQ. V was shortened by 6 bases and J by 5 bases, with 13 bases between the two germline ends. The CDR3 is 13 amino acids. The CDR3 sequence: CASRHPGWTEAFF. The CDR3 bases are TGTGCCAGCAGGCATCCAGGGTGGACTGAAGCTTTCTTT.

The V gene is TRBV28, the J gene TRBJ2-2, with 9 bases aligning to TRBD2. V was clipped by 11 bases and J by 4 bases; unmatched bases: 14. Germline loops: CDR1 MDHEN, CDR2 SYDVKM. There are 16 residues in the CDR3. The chain's CDR3 is CAGPSGTSLITGELFF. In DNA, the CDR3 is TGTGCCGGACCATCCGGGACTAGCCTCATCACCGGGGAGCTGTTTTTT.

This clone occurred once. The chain is built from TRBV28 and TRBJ2-5; D gene ambiguous. This CDR3 is 14 amino acids long. The V gene's germline CDR1 is MDHEN and CDR2 SYDVKM. Trimming shortened V by 5 bases and J by 5 bases, and 15 bases separated the two germline ends. CDR3 sequence: CASSPRISRETQYF. The CDR3 bases are TGTGCCAGCAGTCCCCGTATCTCGCGGGAGACCCAGTACTTC.

The J gene is TRBJ1-4, the V gene TRBV30, with a weak D call TRBD1 (5 bases). V lost 2 bases and J lost 7, with 11 bases in between. The CDR3 totals 13 residues. Germline-derived CDR1 and CDR2 are GTSNPN and SVGIG (reference sequence). For the CDR3, the DNA is TGTGCCTGGAGTACTTGGGACGGTGAAAAACTGTTTTTT. It yields the protein CAWSTWDGEKLFF.

The J gene is TRBJ2-3, the V gene TRBV7-6, with 11 bases lining up with TRBD2. CDR3 length equals 17 residues. The V segment lost 2 bases and the J segment 2 bases; nucleotides outside the gene matches: 6. Germline values: CDR1 SGHVS, CDR2 FNYEAQ. CDR3 residues: CASSLLLAGGFTDTQYF. DNA for the CDR3: TGTGCCAGCAGCTTACTCCTAGCGGGGGGTTTCACAGATACGCAGTATTTT. Variable domain in full (rest from reference TRBV7-6 and TRBJ2-3): GAGVSQSPRYKVTKRGQDVALRCDPISGHVSLYWYRQALGQGPEFLTYFNYEAQQDKSGLPNDRFSAERPEGSISTLTIQRTEQRDSAMYRCASSLLLAGGFTDTQYFGPGTRLTVL.

This rearrangement joins TRBV11-2 to TRBJ1-5; 7 nucleotides align to TRBD1. The junction had 5 bases not matched to a gene; V was cut back by 5 bases and J by 4 bases. Germline lookup yields CDR1 SGHAT and CDR2 FQNNGV. This CDR3 region has 14 residues. CDR3 nucleotides: TGTGCCAGCAGCCTTACAGGGGTTAATCAGCCCCAGCATTTT. Its translation is CASSLTGVNQPQHF.

The chain joins TRBV7-8 to TRBJ2-1; 10 bases are a match to TRBD2. Germline lookup yields CDR1 SGHVS and CDR2 FQNEAQ. The ends lost 1 base at V and 1 base at J; junction bases unmatched: 13. The CDR3 sequence is 20 residues long. CDR3 in DNA: TGTGCCAGCAGCTTAGTTTTGCTAGCGGGAGCATTTGGGTCCTACAATGAGCAGTTCTTC. Protein sequence: CASSLVLLAGAFGSYNEQFF. Full variable domain (missing parts from reference TRBV7-8 and TRBJ2-1): GAGVSQSPRYKVAKRGQDVALRCDPISGHVSLFWYQQALGQGPEFLTYFQNEAQLDKSGLPSDRFFAERPEGSVSTLKIQRTQQEDSAVYLCASSLVLLAGAFGSYNEQFFGPGTRLTVL.

The rearrangement joins TRBV25-1 to TRBJ2-7; 8 nucleotides match TRBD1. Germline CDR1 MGHDK, CDR2 SYGVNS. V shed 3 bases and J 0 bases; nucleotides not matched to a gene: 1. The CDR3 length is 14 residues. The CDR3 DNA sequence: TGTGCCAGCAGTGACAGGGGGCTCTCCTACGAGCAGTACTTC. Translated, it gives CASSDRGLSYEQYF.

This sequence joins TRBV13 and TRBJ2-2; D perhaps matches TRBD1 (5 bases). Per the germline V gene, CDR1 is PRHDT and CDR2 is FYEKMQ (reference sequence). Trimming pared 5 bases from V and 5 bases from J, leaving 21 bases between. The CDR3 has 17 amino acids. DNA of the CDR3: TGTGCCAGCAGCCGGACCGTCGAGACTCAGGGAACCGGGGAGCTGTTTTTT. It encodes CASSRTVETQGTGELFF.

This chain connects TRBV27 to TRBJ1-6; no firm D call. Germline lookup yields CDR1 MNHEY and CDR2 SMNVEV (reference sequence). V lost 0 bases, J lost 10 bases, and 19 bases lay in between. The CDR3 extends over 17 amino acids. Written as DNA, the CDR3 is TGTGCCAGCAGTTTATCGGGCGGCCCAAGATTGAGGTCACCCCTCCACTTT. Its protein product is CASSLSGGPRLRSPLHF.

This clone was picked up one time. The V call is TRBV28, the J call TRBJ1-2; tentative D call: TRBD1 (5 bases). The CDR3 is 14 residues long. The germline V gene has CDR1 MDHEN and CDR2 SYDVKM. V lost 3 bases to trimming and J lost 3 bases, with 11 bases between them. CDR3 protein: CASSFIGEDYGYTF. DNA for the CDR3: TGTGCCAGCAGTTTTATAGGGGAAGACTATGGCTACACCTTC.

The chain couples TRBV6-2 or TRBV6-3 to TRBJ1-3; D is unclear. The germline V and J ends were trimmed by 6 bases and 8 bases, with 17 bases remaining between them. The germline CDR1 and CDR2 sequences are MNHEY and SVGEGT. CDR3 length: 14 residues. CDR3 sequence (DNA): TGTGCCAGCAGCCTCGGGCCACCATCGGACACCATATATTTT. This translates into CASSLGPPSDTIYF.

Of note for this clone: Possible read error: a much larger clone is one base away. CDR3 DNA sequence: TGTGCCAGCAGCTTACAGGGCTATGGCTACACCTTC. Protein product: CASSLQGYGYTF. The V call is TRBV7-9, the J call TRBJ1-2, with D possibly being TRBD1 (5 bases). The CDR3 covers 12 residues. Trimming took 2 bases from V and 4 from J, leaving 5 bases between them. Germline CDR1 reads SEHNR; CDR2 reads FQNEAQ (reference sequence).

This chain uses TRBV28 with TRBJ1-5, with TRBD1 as a possible D gene (6 bases). Trimming left V 6 bases short and J 7 bases short, with 22 bases between. This CDR3 region has 16 residues. CDR1 and CDR2 (germline): MDHEN, SYDVKM. The DNA for the CDR3 is TGTGCCAGCAGCCTGGGGGGGGGCCCAACCCTACAGCCCCAGCATTTT. Its translation is CASSLGGGPTLQPQHF.

The rearrangement joins TRBV4-1 to TRBJ2-3, with 12 nucleotides matching TRBD2. From germline, CDR1 is MGHRA and CDR2 YSYEKL. V shed 5 bases, J shed 5 bases, and the junction held 11 bases outside the gene matches. The CDR3 has 17 residues. The CDR3 DNA is TGCGCCAGCAGCTCATCGACTAGCGGGAGTTCCGTAGATACGCAGTATTTT. Translation: CASSSSTSGSSVDTQYF.

V gene TRBV27 combines with J gene TRBJ1-3; the D is unclear. From germline, CDR1 is MNHEY and CDR2 SMNVEV (reference sequence). The CDR3 covers 13 residues. The V gene lost 6 bases and the J gene lost 4 bases, with 10 bases spanning the gap. This CDR3 is CASSPIFGNTIYF. The CDR3 DNA reads TGTGCCAGCAGCCCCATTTTCGGAAACACCATATATTTT.

The chain joins TRBV9 to TRBJ1-1; 10 bases are a match to TRBD1. The V gene's germline CDR1 is SGDLS and CDR2 YYNGEE. The CDR3 loop spans 15 amino acids. The junction had 6 bases not matched to a gene; V was cut back by 2 bases and J by 5 bases. The CDR3 reads CASSVQTGGYTEAFF. CDR3 bases: TGTGCCAGCAGCGTCCAGACAGGGGGCTATACTGAAGCTTTCTTT.

CDR3 in DNA: TGTGCCAGTAGTACAACAGGAGAGCCCCCCTACGAGCAGTACTTC. This codes for CASSTTGEPPYEQYF. The chain employs TRBV19 and TRBJ2-7, with D possibly being TRBD1 (5 bases). The germline gives CDR1 LNHDA, CDR2 SQIVND (reference sequence). Trimming took off 4 bases at V and 2 bases at J, with 15 bases between the two ends. The CDR3 is 15 amino acids.

This clone was detected a few times. The chain joins TRBV3-1 (or the pseudogene TRBV3-2) to TRBJ1-2; D is uncertain. This CDR3 is 15 amino acids long. In germline, CDR1 is LGHDT, CDR2 YNNKEL (reference sequence). V was clipped by 1 base and J by 2 bases, with 11 bases between them. The CDR3 region has the DNA TGTGCCAGCAGCCAAGGGGGAGGTTCCAACTATGGCTACACCTTC. Translating gives CASSQGGGSNYGYTF.

The rearrangement links TRBV4-1 to TRBJ2-2; the D is unclear. Trimming removed 1 base at V and 2 bases at J, with 5 bases between. Germline-derived CDR1 and CDR2 are MGHRA and YSYEKL. This CDR3 spans 14 amino acids. CDR3 in amino acids: CASSQGENTGELFF. The CDR3 DNA sequence: TGCGCCAGCAGCCAAGGGGAAAACACCGGGGAGCTGTTTTTT.

V usage is TRBV30 and J usage is TRBJ1-6; D is ambiguous. Germline CDR1 and CDR2: GTSNPN and SVGIG (reference sequence). V was trimmed by 2 bases and J by 4 bases, leaving 9 bases between them. The CDR3 is made up of 14 amino acids. The CDR3 loop reads CAWSLETYNSPLHF. Written as DNA, the CDR3 is TGTGCCTGGAGTTTAGAGACGTATAATTCACCCCTCCACTTT.

V and J are TRBV2 and TRBJ2-7, with 9 bases aligning to TRBD2. With V trimmed by 0 bases and J by 7 bases, 10 bases remained unmatched. This CDR3 spans 16 amino acids. Germline assignment: CDR1 SNHLY and CDR2 FYNNEI. CDR3 DNA: TGTGCCAGCAGTGAAGCGCTTACGCGGGGGGGCTGGGAGCAGTACTTC. It yields the protein CASSEALTRGGWEQYF.

The chain links TRBV10-2 to TRBJ1-1; the match to TRBD1 covers 9 bases. V lost 8 bases and J lost 1; bases outside the gene matches: 2. The CDR3 length is 13 residues. Looked up from germline, CDR1 is WSHSY and CDR2 is SAAADI. The CDR3 region is CASRTGENTEAFF. In nucleotides, the CDR3 is TGCGCCAGCCGGACAGGGGAGAACACTGAAGCTTTCTTT.

This clone was recorded once. The CDR3 bases are TGTGCCAGTATCCTCAGGGGGCGTGATTTTGGGGTTGAAGCTTTCTTT. This encodes CASILRGRDFGVEAFF. This rearrangement joins TRBV19 to TRBJ1-1, with TRBD1 identical over 8 bases. Germline lookup yields CDR1 LNHDA and CDR2 SQIVND (reference sequence). CDR3 size: 16 residues. Trimming took 7 bases from V and 7 from J; bases not matched to a gene: 17.